Listed below are T cell receptor beta chains from one sample, sequenced in a study of technical replicates of blood from four donors. Assay used: immunoSEQ multiplex PCR; TCRdb lists only in-frame clones, some missing. The profile covers about 71,000 clones, with around 97% appearing a single time and 0.2% to 0.25% taken by the ten largest. The sequenced sample was T cells isolated from PBMCs. Receptors originate from a human donor in good health. CDR3s include the opening cysteine and the closing phenylalanine or tryptophan. Fields, in order: D gene, clone size, J gene, V gene, CDR3 DNA, CDR3 protein. D genes are given only for firm matches. Rows give clone size only sometimes, using once, few, many, or a class for an expanded clone.

d_gene: NA; abundance: NA; j_gene: TRBJ2-7; v_gene: TRBV4-1; CDR3nt: TGCGCCAGCAGCAGACCAGGGGTCGACGAGCAGTACTTC; CDR3aa: CASSRPGVDEQYF
d_gene: NA; abundance: NA; j_gene: TRBJ2-2; v_gene: TRBV5-4; CDR3nt: TGTGCCAGCAGCCGACTCTTGACAGGTTCGAACACCGGGGAGCTGTTTTTT; CDR3aa: CASSRLLTGSNTGELFF
d_gene: NA; abundance: NA; j_gene: TRBJ1-5; v_gene: TRBV4-1; CDR3nt: TGCGCCAGCAGCCAACCGACAGGATCTAGCAATCAGCCCCAGCATTTT; CDR3aa: CASSQPTGSSNQPQHF
d_gene: TRBD2; abundance: NA; j_gene: TRBJ2-3; v_gene: TRBV11-3; CDR3nt: TGTGCCAGCAGCGACGGGGGGGCAGAAGATACGCAGTATTTT; CDR3aa: CASSDGGAEDTQYF
d_gene: NA; abundance: NA; j_gene: TRBJ1-3; v_gene: TRBV10-1; CDR3nt: TGCGCCAGCAGTTCGGGACTGACCTCTGGAAACACCATATATTTT; CDR3aa: CASSSGLTSGNTIYF
d_gene: NA; abundance: once; j_gene: TRBJ1-4; v_gene: TRBV18; CDR3nt: TGTGCCAGCTCACCCCGGCAGGGGACGAACGTCGACGCAACTAATGAAAAACTGTTTTTT; CDR3aa: CASSPRQGTNVDATNEKLFF
d_gene: TRBD1; abundance: NA; j_gene: TRBJ2-1; v_gene: TRBV9; CDR3nt: TGTGCCAGCACCTCGACCCAGGGGGTCCGGTCCTACAATGAGCAGTTCTTC; CDR3aa: CASTSTQGVRSYNEQFF
d_gene: TRBD1; abundance: many; j_gene: TRBJ1-4; v_gene: TRBV29-1; CDR3nt: TGCAGCGTTGAGAGTTTGGGACAGGGGGAGGATGAAAAACTGTTTTTT; CDR3aa: CSVESLGQGEDEKLFF
d_gene: TRBD1; abundance: NA; j_gene: TRBJ1-2; v_gene: TRBV11-1; CDR3nt: TGTGCCAGCAGCTCCTCCGGGACAGGGTACTATGGCTACACCTTC; CDR3aa: CASSSSGTGYYGYTF
d_gene: NA; abundance: NA; j_gene: TRBJ2-7; v_gene: TRBV7-6; CDR3nt: TGTGCCAGCAGCTTAGGACCAGGGCACAACTACGAGCAGTACTTC; CDR3aa: CASSLGPGHNYEQYF
d_gene: NA; abundance: NA; j_gene: TRBJ1-4; v_gene: TRBV6-6; CDR3nt: TGTGCCAGCAGCCTCCTAGGAGCAACTAATGAAAAACTGTTTTTT; CDR3aa: CASSLLGATNEKLFF
d_gene: TRBD2; abundance: NA; j_gene: TRBJ2-1; v_gene: TRBV6-4; CDR3nt: TGTGCCAGCAGTGTTAGCGGGAGAAATTCCTACAATGAGCAGTTCTTC; CDR3aa: CASSVSGRNSYNEQFF
d_gene: NA; abundance: NA; j_gene: TRBJ2-7; v_gene: TRBV10-3; CDR3nt: TGTGCCATCAGTGAGTCTGGGGACAACTACGAGCAGTACTTC; CDR3aa: CAISESGDNYEQYF
d_gene: TRBD2; abundance: NA; j_gene: TRBJ2-5; v_gene: TRBV9; CDR3nt: TGTGCCAGCAGCTCTGGGACTAGCGCACAAGAGACCCAGTACTTC; CDR3aa: CASSSGTSAQETQYF
d_gene: NA; abundance: NA; j_gene: TRBJ2-6; v_gene: TRBV30; CDR3nt: TGTGCCTGGGAGTATGGGGCCAACGTCCTGACTTTC; CDR3aa: CAWEYGANVLTF
d_gene: NA; abundance: NA; j_gene: TRBJ2-1; v_gene: TRBV11-3; CDR3nt: TGTGCCAGCAGCTTAGAGAGAGCTATCTCCTACAATGAGCAGTTCTTC; CDR3aa: CASSLERAISYNEQFF
d_gene: TRBD1; abundance: NA; j_gene: TRBJ2-7; v_gene: TRBV14; CDR3nt: TGTGCCAGCAGCCCTTTAATCCGGGACAGGGATTCCTACGAGCAGTACTTC; CDR3aa: CASSPLIRDRDSYEQYF
d_gene: NA; abundance: NA; j_gene: TRBJ1-1; v_gene: TRBV11-3; CDR3nt: TGTGCCAGCAGCTTAGATCGAGATAACACTGAAGCTTTCTTT; CDR3aa: CASSLDRDNTEAFF
d_gene: NA; abundance: NA; j_gene: TRBJ2-2; v_gene: TRBV10-1; CDR3nt: TGCGCCAGCAGTAACCGACAGTACGGCGGGGAGCTGTTTTTT; CDR3aa: CASSNRQYGGELFF
d_gene: TRBD2; abundance: NA; j_gene: TRBJ2-1; v_gene: TRBV9; CDR3nt: TGTGCCAGCAGCGTTAGCGGGGCGTACTACAATGAGCAGTTCTTC; CDR3aa: CASSVSGAYYNEQFF
d_gene: TRBD1; abundance: NA; j_gene: TRBJ2-6; v_gene: TRBV28; CDR3nt: TGTGCCAGCAGCTCCGACAGGGTTGGGGCCAACGTCCTGACTTTC; CDR3aa: CASSSDRVGANVLTF
d_gene: TRBD1; abundance: NA; j_gene: TRBJ1-1; v_gene: TRBV15; CDR3nt: TGTGCCACCAACGCGGACAGGGGGTCGACTGAAGCTTTCTTT; CDR3aa: CATNADRGSTEAFF
d_gene: NA; abundance: NA; j_gene: TRBJ1-2; v_gene: TRBV5-1; CDR3nt: TGCGCCAGCAGCCTGGATGGCCCTAACTATGGCTACACCTTC; CDR3aa: CASSLDGPNYGYTF
d_gene: NA; abundance: NA; j_gene: TRBJ2-7; v_gene: TRBV27; CDR3nt: TGTGCCAGCGGAACCATCACGGGATACGAGCAGTACTTC; CDR3aa: CASGTITGYEQYF
d_gene: TRBD1; abundance: NA; j_gene: TRBJ1-6; v_gene: TRBV18; CDR3nt: TGTGCCAGCTCACAAGACAGGGTGGGGAATTCACCCCTCCACTTT; CDR3aa: CASSQDRVGNSPLHF
d_gene: TRBD1; abundance: NA; j_gene: TRBJ1-2; v_gene: TRBV28; CDR3nt: TGTGCCAGCAGTTACTCAAATCCCTCCAGGGGGAACTATGGCTACACCTTC; CDR3aa: CASSYSNPSRGNYGYTF
d_gene: NA; abundance: NA; j_gene: TRBJ1-2; v_gene: TRBV28; CDR3nt: TGTGCCAGTGAAAATACAGTTAACTATGGCTACACCTTC; CDR3aa: CASENTVNYGYTF
d_gene: TRBD1; abundance: NA; j_gene: TRBJ1-1; v_gene: TRBV9; CDR3nt: TGTGCCAGCAGCGCCAGGGGGAAGAGTGAAGCTTTCTTT; CDR3aa: CASSARGKSEAFF
d_gene: NA; abundance: NA; j_gene: TRBJ1-2; v_gene: TRBV6-5; CDR3nt: TGTGCCAGCAGTACCACGACAGGCATCTATGGCTACACCTTC; CDR3aa: CASSTTTGIYGYTF
d_gene: NA; abundance: NA; j_gene: TRBJ1-1; v_gene: TRBV14; CDR3nt: TGTGCCTCCGCATCGGGGTATGGGAGGCATACTGAAGCTTTCTTT; CDR3aa: CASASGYGRHTEAFF
d_gene: NA; abundance: NA; j_gene: TRBJ1-5; v_gene: TRBV9; CDR3nt: TGTGCCAGCAGCGTAGACGGGGTTAGCAATCAGCCCCAGCATTTT; CDR3aa: CASSVDGVSNQPQHF
d_gene: NA; abundance: NA; j_gene: TRBJ2-3; v_gene: TRBV11-2; CDR3nt: TGTGCCAGCAGCTTCCCTTCTGAGCGGCTCACAGATACGCAGTATTTT; CDR3aa: CASSFPSERLTDTQYF
d_gene: TRBD2; abundance: once; j_gene: TRBJ2-1; v_gene: TRBV5-1; CDR3nt: TGCGCCAGCGGGACTAGCTCCTACAATGAGCAGTTCTTC; CDR3aa: CASGTSSYNEQFF
d_gene: NA; abundance: NA; j_gene: TRBJ2-2; v_gene: TRBV12-5; CDR3nt: TGTGCTAGTGGTTTGGTCGTGACTGGACAAGAGAACACCGGGGAGCTGTTTTTT; CDR3aa: CASGLVVTGQENTGELFF
d_gene: TRBD2; abundance: NA; j_gene: TRBJ2-3; v_gene: TRBV10-3; CDR3nt: TGTGCCATCAGCGCCTCCCGGGGGCTAGCGGGGGGCCTAACTAGCACAGATACGCAGTATTTT; CDR3aa: CAISASRGLAGGLTSTDTQYF
d_gene: TRBD1; abundance: NA; j_gene: TRBJ1-5; v_gene: TRBV7-9; CDR3nt: TGTGCCAGCAGCCCTCGGACAGGGGATCAGCCCCAGCATTTT; CDR3aa: CASSPRTGDQPQHF
d_gene: TRBD1; abundance: NA; j_gene: TRBJ1-2; v_gene: TRBV6-6; CDR3nt: TGTGCCAGCAGTCAAGGGACAGGCGGTGGGTACACCTTC; CDR3aa: CASSQGTGGGYTF
d_gene: NA; abundance: NA; j_gene: TRBJ2-7; v_gene: TRBV10-1; CDR3nt: TGCGCCAGCAGTGAAGGGACACGGTCCACCTACGAGCAGTACTTC; CDR3aa: CASSEGTRSTYEQYF
d_gene: NA; abundance: NA; j_gene: TRBJ1-4; v_gene: TRBV7-9; CDR3nt: TGTGCCAGCAGCTTATTAAAGGGAGGAGAAGAAAAACTGTTTTTT; CDR3aa: CASSLLKGGEEKLFF
d_gene: NA; abundance: NA; j_gene: TRBJ2-1; v_gene: TRBV27; CDR3nt: TGTGCCAGCAGTTTGGGCCCCCGGGGGTACAATGAGCAGTTCTTC; CDR3aa: CASSLGPRGYNEQFF
d_gene: TRBD2; abundance: NA; j_gene: TRBJ2-1; v_gene: TRBV5-1; CDR3nt: TGCGCCTCTCGGCGGAGGACTAGCGGGGACAATGAGCAGTTCTTC; CDR3aa: CASRRRTSGDNEQFF
d_gene: NA; abundance: NA; j_gene: TRBJ2-5; v_gene: TRBV6-1; CDR3nt: TGTGCCAGCACAAGTAGGGGTTTTGAGACCCAGTACTTC; CDR3aa: CASTSRGFETQYF
d_gene: NA; abundance: NA; j_gene: TRBJ1-2; v_gene: TRBV4-1; CDR3nt: TGCGCCAGCAGCCAAGATCCGGACCTCCAACGGGGTGGCTACACCTTC; CDR3aa: CASSQDPDLQRGGYTF
d_gene: NA; abundance: NA; j_gene: TRBJ1-1; v_gene: TRBV25-1; CDR3nt: TGTGCCAGCAGTGAAAAGAGGGGGGGGAACACTGAAGCTTTCTTT; CDR3aa: CASSEKRGGNTEAFF
d_gene: TRBD1; abundance: once; j_gene: TRBJ1-5; v_gene: TRBV6-6; CDR3nt: TGTGCCAGCAGCCGAGGGGGCGACAGGGGCTATCAGCCCCAGCATTTT; CDR3aa: CASSRGGDRGYQPQHF
d_gene: NA; abundance: NA; j_gene: TRBJ1-2; v_gene: TRBV28; CDR3nt: TGTGCCAGCAGCACAGCACAGGGAAACTATGGCTACACCTTC; CDR3aa: CASSTAQGNYGYTF
d_gene: TRBD2; abundance: NA; j_gene: TRBJ2-1; v_gene: TRBV29-1; CDR3nt: TGCAGCGTTGAAGATCTCCGGACTAGTGGGTCCAATGAGCAGTTCTTC; CDR3aa: CSVEDLRTSGSNEQFF
d_gene: NA; abundance: NA; j_gene: TRBJ1-1; v_gene: TRBV6-1; CDR3nt: TGTGCCAGCAGTTTCCACAGCAGGGCTTTCTTT; CDR3aa: CASSFHSRAFF
d_gene: NA; abundance: NA; j_gene: TRBJ1-2; v_gene: TRBV6-5; CDR3nt: TGTGCCAGCAGTCCTACGGAGAACTATGGCTACACCTTC; CDR3aa: CASSPTENYGYTF
d_gene: TRBD2; abundance: once; j_gene: TRBJ2-7; v_gene: TRBV13; CDR3nt: TGTGCCAACAGCTTGAGCGGGATCGGTGACGAGCAGTACTTC; CDR3aa: CANSLSGIGDEQYF
d_gene: TRBD1; abundance: NA; j_gene: TRBJ2-2; v_gene: TRBV25-1; CDR3nt: TGTGCCAGCAGTAATCCAGGGGGCTCTGGGGAGCTGTTTTTT; CDR3aa: CASSNPGGSGELFF
d_gene: NA; abundance: NA; j_gene: TRBJ1-1; v_gene: TRBV4-1; CDR3nt: TGCGCCAGCAGCCAAGTGGGGAGGGAAGCTTTCTTT; CDR3aa: CASSQVGREAFF
d_gene: NA; abundance: NA; j_gene: TRBJ1-1; v_gene: TRBV27; CDR3nt: TGTGCCAGCAGTTTGGGGGGGTCTGAAGCTTTCTTT; CDR3aa: CASSLGGSEAFF
d_gene: TRBD1; abundance: once; j_gene: TRBJ1-4; v_gene: TRBV25-1; CDR3nt: TGTGCCAGCAGTGACGACAGGGGCGGTAATGAAAAACTGTTTTTT; CDR3aa: CASSDDRGGNEKLFF